The source of this TCR beta chain is a study of prognosis after radiotherapy for stage I lung cancer. For the study at large: It was considered that all non-small cell lung cancer patients were medically inoperable.

By two-round multiplex PCR, the TCR beta CDR3 was amplified from genomic DNA. Round one of PCR was performed, and it used primers specific to each TRBV and TRBJ gene. TCRdb re-derived calls from the multiplex PCR reads in MiXCR, one entry per CDR3 protein. The repertoire consists of around 18,000 distinct CDR3 sequences, with around 30% occurring once and the leading ten covering roughly 30%. Points from the study as a whole: Patients without metastases reportedly showed TRBV and TRBJ gene usage unlike that of patients with metastases.

The CDR3 length is 17 residues. Looked up from germline, CDR1 is MNHNY and CDR2 is SVGAGI (reference sequence). Turning to this clonotype: Its antigen remains unknown. The junction and the germline gene differ at one end; a read error may be behind it.

Sample: PBMCs, taken before or after stereotactic body radiation therapy (not recorded which). The J gene is TRBJ1-2, the V gene TRBV6-6; possibly TRBD1 for D (5 bases). The source of this sequence is a donor of 50 years or more with non-small cell lung cancer. CDR3 loop: CASSYSTLQQVNYGHTF. CDR3 in DNA: TGTGCCAGCAGTTACTCGACCCTCCAACAGGTGAACTATGGCCACACCTTC.